This entry features one T cell receptor (beta chain) sequence. No antigen is known for it. The V end lost 6 bases, the J end lost 9 bases, and 14 bases lay between the germline ends. Germline V gene lookup returns CDR1 SNHLY and CDR2 FYNNEI. The CDR3 contains 12 residues. CTLA-4 blockade with ipilimumab, together with focal radiation, was given to patients with chemo-refractory metastatic non-small-cell lung cancer. The data originate from a study of radiotherapy plus CTLA-4 blockade in lung cancer. Whole-study results and caveats: Early clone dynamics of blood T cells, plus interferon-beta, reportedly predicted response best.

The table came from immunoSEQ multiplex PCR; TCRdb's copy has only in-frame clones and leaves some out. The sample includes some 77,000 clones, approximately 86% of them seen just once. The sequence derives from a human donor with non-small cell lung cancer who had a partial response to radiotherapy plus ipilimumab. V gene TRBV2 combines with J gene TRBJ1-1; TRBD1 is a possible D gene (5 bases). Sequenced material: peripheral blood, taken from a patient treated with radiotherapy plus ipilimumab. CDR3 loop: CASSFDRDQAFF. CDR3 sequence (DNA): TGTGCCAGCAGCTTCGACAGAGACCAAGCTTTCTTT. Variable domain in full (rest from reference TRBV2 and TRBJ1-1): EPEVTQTPSHQVTQMGQEVILRCVPISNHLYFYWYRQILGQKVEFLVSFYNNEISEKSEIFDDQFSVERPDGSNFTLKIRSTKLEDSAMYFCASSFDRDQAFFGQGTRLTVV.